The clone carrying this TCR beta chain was counted a few times. V was cut by 3 bases and J by 4 bases, with 4 bases left in between. The CDR3 totals 11 residues. This sample is drawn from a study of T cells after yellow fever vaccination. TCRdb independently ran MiXCR on the 5' RACE reads; one entry per CDR3 protein. Counted here are some 120,000 distinct CDR3 sequences, roughly 10% occurring once; the ten biggest clones make up almost 40%. This chain links TRBV12-3 or TRBV12-4 with TRBJ2-7; no clear D. This receptor was obtained from a man younger than 35 who received the YFV17D yellow fever vaccine. The sequenced sample was CD8+ T cells sorted from PBMCs, obtained on the day of the yellow fever booster vaccination. CDR3: CASSFKYEQYF. The CDR3, as DNA: TGTGCCAGCAGTTTCAAGTACGAGCAGTACTTC.